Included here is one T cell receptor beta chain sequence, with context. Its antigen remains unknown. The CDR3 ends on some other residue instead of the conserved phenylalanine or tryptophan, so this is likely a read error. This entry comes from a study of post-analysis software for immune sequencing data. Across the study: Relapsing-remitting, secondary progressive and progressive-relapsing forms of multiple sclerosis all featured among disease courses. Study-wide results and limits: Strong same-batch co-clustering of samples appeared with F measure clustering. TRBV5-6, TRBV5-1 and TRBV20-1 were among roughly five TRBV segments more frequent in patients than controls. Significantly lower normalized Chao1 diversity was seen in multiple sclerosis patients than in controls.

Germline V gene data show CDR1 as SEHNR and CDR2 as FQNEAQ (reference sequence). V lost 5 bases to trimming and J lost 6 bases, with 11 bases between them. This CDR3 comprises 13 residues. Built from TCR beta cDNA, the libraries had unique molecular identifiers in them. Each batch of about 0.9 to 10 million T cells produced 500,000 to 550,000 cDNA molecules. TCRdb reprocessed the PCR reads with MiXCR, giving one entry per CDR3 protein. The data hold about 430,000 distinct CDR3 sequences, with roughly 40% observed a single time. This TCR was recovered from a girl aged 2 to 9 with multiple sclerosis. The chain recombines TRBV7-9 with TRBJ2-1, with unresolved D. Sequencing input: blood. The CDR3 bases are TGTGCCAGCAGCGCTCGAAACTTCAATGAGCAGTTCGTC. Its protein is CASSARNFNEQFV.